One T cell receptor (beta chain) is described in this entry. CDR1 and CDR2 (germline): SGHRS, YFSETQ. The length of the CDR3 is 14 residues. Trimming left V 2 bases short and J 4 bases short, with 12 bases between. This sample is drawn from a study of cytomegalovirus exposure and HLA in healthy donors. On the study more broadly: Prior work identified 100 million to 130 million unique TCR beta sequences in 190 million or so T cells. Clustering assigned about 76% of the approximately 400 genotyped donors to the Caucasian-associated ancestry cluster.

PCR involved 60 Vbeta and 13 Jbeta primers. Here immunoSEQ multiplex PCR was the method, and the copy in TCRdb shows in-frame clones only, minus some. The sample's table shows under 200,000 clones. The clonotype comes from a young man in good health and CMV-seronegative. This chain links TRBV5-1 with TRBJ1-1; tentative D call: TRBD1 (6 bases). The sample taken for sequencing was PBMCs. The CDR3: CASSLQTGSTEAFF. CDR3 bases: TGCGCCAGCAGCTTACAAACAGGGTCCACTGAAGCTTTCTTT.